This T cell receptor (beta chain) was sequenced during a study of control samples from healthy donors and cancer patients (dated by TCRdb to the early 2020s). CDR1 is given as SGHNT and CDR2 as YYREEE, both from the germline V gene (reference sequence). Trimming costs V 4 bases and J 5 bases, and their ends lie 13 bases apart. The CDR3 runs 13 amino acids, cysteine and phenylalanine included. Of all the DNA, just the CDR3 is kept, 39 bases in frame from base 1. Library construction relied on the immunoSEQ multiplex PCR assay. Not all clones reach the TCRdb copy of this immuneACCESS table, which keeps in-frame sequences only. Checked studies attribute under half of the gap to unresolved V genes and leave the rest unexplained. The sample records around 170,000 clones, approximately 90% of which are singletons. The ten largest clonotypes hold roughly 0.7% of the sample. In regard to this clone: The antigen it binds to is not known. No much larger clonotype is one base removed from it; base qualities were not supplied.

Sequencing input: blood. This chain is built from TRBV5-4 and TRBJ2-7, with the D gene uncertain. This receptor was taken from a woman aged 25-40 years in good health. In nucleotides, the sequence is TGTGCCAGCAGCCTCAGTTTCCTGGACGAGCAGTACTTC. Its protein product is CASSLSFLDEQYF.